This is a list of T cell receptor beta chains from one sample in a study of CD8+CD57+ T cells in acquired aplastic anemia. TCRdb itself ran the reads through MiXCR, one entry per CDR3 protein. Of tens of thousands of distinct CDR3 sequences in the sample, 45% to 60% were seen once. Sample: sorted CD4+, CD8+, or CD8+CD57+ T cells (not recorded which) from PBMCs. These receptors all stem from a human donor in good health, serving as a control. Each CDR3 is given with its conserved first and last residue. Fields, in order: clone size, D gene, J gene, V gene, CDR3 DNA, CDR3 protein. D genes are given only for firm matches. Clone sizes are given selectively: once, few, many, or a class where the clone is expanded.

size: -; D: -; J: TRBJ1-4; V: TRBV7-3; DNA: TGTGCCAGCAGCCATTGGAGCAGCTCTGGAAAACTGTTTTTT; CDR3: CASSHWSSSGKLFF
size: -; D: TRBD1; J: TRBJ2-7; V: TRBV19; DNA: TGTGCCAGTAGGGGGACAGCTGCCTCCTACGAGCAGTACTTC; CDR3: CASRGTAASYEQYF
size: -; D: -; J: TRBJ2-7; V: TRBV20-1; DNA: TGCAGTGCTAGTCCCGGTGAGGGCTACGAGCAGTACTTC; CDR3: CSASPGEGYEQYF
size: -; D: -; J: TRBJ2-7; V: TRBV20-1; DNA: TGCAGTGCTATGGACCTCCGGGGCTACGAGCAGTACTTC; CDR3: CSAMDLRGYEQYF
size: few; D: TRBD2; J: TRBJ2-3; V: TRBV15; DNA: TGTGCCACCAGCGTTCCGGGACTAGGGACAGATACGCAGTATTTT; CDR3: CATSVPGLGTDTQYF
size: once; D: TRBD2; J: TRBJ2-3; V: TRBV20-1; DNA: TGCAGTGCTAGGACTAGCGGGGGGGCGTTAGATACGCAGTATTTT; CDR3: CSARTSGGALDTQYF
size: -; D: TRBD2; J: TRBJ2-5; V: TRBV15; DNA: TGTGCCACGGGGCGGGGGGATGAAGAGACCCAGTACTTC; CDR3: CATGRGDEETQYF
size: many; D: -; J: TRBJ1-1; V: TRBV5-1; DNA: TGCGCCAGCAGCTTGGCCCAATTCACTGAAGCTTTCTTT; CDR3: CASSLAQFTEAFF
size: many; D: -; J: TRBJ1-5; V: TRBV6-4; DNA: TGTGCCAGCACCCCCCCGGGGGGCAATCAGCCCCAGCATTTT; CDR3: CASTPPGGNQPQHF
size: -; D: -; J: TRBJ2-1; V: TRBV27; DNA: TGTGCCAGCCGCGAATTGTTTAGCTCCTACAATGAGCAGTTCTTC; CDR3: CASRELFSSYNEQFF
size: -; D: -; J: TRBJ2-6; V: TRBV7-9; DNA: TGTGCCAGCAGCCTAGGGGCGGCGGGGGCCAACGTCCTGACTTTC; CDR3: CASSLGAAGANVLTF
size: many; D: -; J: TRBJ1-1; V: TRBV12-3/TRBV12-4; DNA: TGTGCCAGCAGGGAGGGGGGATACACTGAAGCTTTCTTT; CDR3: CASREGGYTEAFF
size: -; D: -; J: TRBJ1-2; V: TRBV29-1; DNA: TGCAGCGTTCGGGAGCAGAACTATGGCTACACCTTC; CDR3: CSVREQNYGYTF
size: few; D: -; J: TRBJ1-2; V: TRBV7-2; DNA: TGTGCCAGCAGCTTGGGTAGCCTCTATGGCTACACCTTC; CDR3: CASSLGSLYGYTF
size: once; D: TRBD1; J: TRBJ2-1; V: TRBV10-2; DNA: TGCGCCAGTTATGATCCGGAACAGGGGACCAATGAGCAGTTCTTC; CDR3: CASYDPEQGTNEQFF
size: -; D: -; J: TRBJ2-7; V: TRBV7-9; DNA: TGTGCCAGCAGCTCCACCGCAAACTACGGGCAGTACTTC; CDR3: CASSSTANYGQYF
size: -; D: -; J: TRBJ2-6; V: TRBV25-1; DNA: TGTGCCAGCAGTGATCAGGGCTCGACTCCCTCTGGGGCCAACGTCCTGACTTTC; CDR3: CASSDQGSTPSGANVLTF
size: many; D: TRBD1; J: TRBJ2-7; V: TRBV13; DNA: TGTGCCAGCAGCGGGACGACAGGGGAGTCCTACGAGCAGTACTTC; CDR3: CASSGTTGESYEQYF
size: many; D: TRBD1; J: TRBJ2-3; V: TRBV24-1; DNA: TGTGCCACCAGTGGCCCCCCGACAGGGGAAAGCACAGATACGCAGTATTTT; CDR3: CATSGPPTGESTDTQYF
size: -; D: TRBD2; J: TRBJ2-3; V: TRBV7-2; DNA: TGTGCCAGCAGCTTTGCGGGGGGGCCAGATACGCAGTATTTT; CDR3: CASSFAGGPDTQYF
size: -; D: -; J: TRBJ1-2; V: TRBV15; DNA: TGTGCCACCAGCAGAGACGAGGGAGCTAACTATGGCTACACCTTC; CDR3: CATSRDEGANYGYTF
size: medium-sized; D: -; J: TRBJ1-6; V: TRBV24-1; DNA: TGTGCCACCAGTGATCGGGGGGATTCACCCCTCCACTTT; CDR3: CATSDRGDSPLHF
size: -; D: -; J: TRBJ1-4; V: TRBV6-1; DNA: TGTGCCAGCACTGGTGGCAGGCAAACAACTAATGAAAAACTGTTTTTT; CDR3: CASTGGRQTTNEKLFF
size: -; D: -; J: TRBJ2-2; V: TRBV10-3; DNA: TGTGCCATCAGTGCCCGTTCCGCGAACACCGGGGAGCTGTTTTTT; CDR3: CAISARSANTGELFF
size: many; D: -; J: TRBJ2-3; V: TRBV4-2; DNA: TGTGCCAGCAGCCAAGATCTTGCGGAGGGCACAGATACGCAGTATTTT; CDR3: CASSQDLAEGTDTQYF